This T cell receptor beta chain was identified during a study of T-cell memory formation after mild COVID-19 (dated by TCRdb to about 2021). At the level of the whole study: TCR sequence clusters from the two donors were found to be largely donor specific. Two young, previously healthy adult volunteers, one female and one male, were included in the cohort. Longitudinal TCRalpha and TCRbeta repertoire sequencing tracked T-cell clones expanding and contracting after mild COVID-19 in two donors. Study-wide findings and limitations: Only a couple of mild cases were covered by the study, and larger cohorts that include severe cases with pre-infection samples were considered necessary. Contracting CD4+ clones appeared mostly in the CM and EM memory subsets, whereas CD8+ clones were enriched in EMRA. Some responding clones were detected in pre-infection memory, which suggested that pre-existing cross-reactive memory T cells had joined the SARS-CoV-2 response. Clones that contracted from day 15 to 85 showed balanced CD4/CD8 phenotypes, whereas a second wave of clones that expanded from day 15 to 37 leaned towards CD4+. SARS-CoV-2 specificity of the second-wave clones peaking on day 37 was not confirmed.

Ten or more counts support this clonotype. It lacks a known antigen. Base qualities were left out, and no much larger clone turns up one base away. Sequenced on an Illumina NovaSeq 6000. TCRalpha and TCRbeta cDNA libraries were built by 5'RACE with constant-segment primers, adding sample barcodes and unique molecular identifiers. RNA was extracted from every sample with Trizol reagent. Library amplification was performed in two PCR steps, and a second sample barcode and Illumina TruSeq adapters were introduced in the second step. Sequencing of the libraries was done on an Illumina NovaSeq, producing 2 x 150 bp paired-end reads. As for how the authors treated the data: Demultiplexing of reads and collapsing into UMI-guided consensus sequences were performed with migec v1.2.7. Using mixcr v2.1.11, UMI consensuses were aligned to TRA and TRB V and J templates and then assembled into clonotypes. A clonotype was counted as expanded or contracted only when both edgeR and NoisET called the clonotype significant, with the noise models trained on biological replicates. edgeR calls used a false discovery rate-adjusted p below 0.01 and a log2 fold-change threshold of 1. As an exploratory analysis of dynamics, max-normalized trajectories of the 1000 most abundant clonotypes were examined by PCA with hierarchical clustering. Separately sequenced CD4+ and CD8+ repertoires were used to assign the CD4 or CD8 phenotype of responding clones. TCRdb's own reprocessing of the public reads used fastp at Q25 and MiXCR and kept productive beta chains. Rows with one shared CDR3 protein collapse into an entry with the most common genes and DNA. The V and J calls were not made by the authors but by TCRdb's processing. The sample table contains 560,000 or so distinct CDR3 sequences; only one count was recorded for 17% of them. Roughly 7.8% of the sample goes to the ten largest clones.

Ficoll-Paque density gradient centrifugation was the method used to isolate PBMCs. The sequenced material came from PBMCs or a T cell subset sorted from them (not recorded which). The sequence was obtained from an adult woman who had mild COVID-19 (a few samples of this study predate the infection). The sample titles of this study are shuffled in the database, so cell type and time point are left out; the donor was told from shared clones.

CDR3 protein: CASSLLGDSSYEQYF. The sequenced DNA is TGCGCCAGCAGCTTGTTGGGGGACAGTTCCTACGAGCAGTACTTC. The chain is made from TRBV5-1 and TRBJ2-7; TRBD1 matches 7 bases in the middle. The CDR3 goes from the cysteine to the phenylalanine over 15 residues. Only CDR3 DNA is held: 45 bases, read in frame from base 1. The germline V gene sets CDR1 to SGHRS and CDR2 to YFSETQ. Trimming removed 1 base from V and 1 base from J; the gene matches leave 5 bases unexplained.